The 30 T cell receptor beta chains below come from one sample, sequenced in a study of blood T cell repertoires in COVID-19. The repertoire was sequenced with immunoSEQ multiplex PCR; TCRdb's copy has only in-frame clones and lacks some. The data contain about 150,000 clones, approximately 80% of them singletons. Sequencing was performed on PBMCs or T cells enriched from blood (not recorded which). These receptors were taken from a man between 70 and 80 years old who had been exposed to COVID-19.

The chain is built from TRBV5-5 and TRBJ2-7; TRBD1 matches at 10 bases. Germline trimming cut 6 bases from V and 9 bases from J; bases unmatched to any gene: 15. CDR3 length: 15 residues. Germline V gives CDR1 SGHKS, CDR2 YYEKEE (reference sequence). In nucleotides, the CDR3 is TGTGCCAGCACACAAACGGGGACAGGGGCCGGGCTGCAGTACTTC. Its translation: CASTQTGTGAGLQYF.

The chain links TRBV25-1 to TRBJ1-2; tentative D call: TRBD1 (6 bases). Germline-derived CDR1 and CDR2 are MGHDK and SYGVNS. The CDR3 consists of 15 residues. Trimming stripped 1 base from V and 2 bases from J, with 11 bases between. The CDR3 DNA sequence: TGTGCCAGCAGTGAATTGGGCCAGGGGAACTATGGCTACACCTTC. Translating gives CASSELGQGNYGYTF.

V gene TRBV5-8 combines with J gene TRBJ1-5; TRBD1 aligns across 9 bases. The CDR3 contains 14 residues. J gave up 4 bases and V 5 bases, and 4 bases lay outside the gene matches. CDR1 is SGHTS, CDR2 YDEGEE, per germline. The CDR3 DNA reads as TGTGCCAGCAGGTTTGACAGGGGGAATCAGCCCCAGCATTTT. It translates to CASRFDRGNQPQHF.

V gene TRBV12-5 combines with J gene TRBJ1-2, with D possibly matching TRBD1 (5 bases). Looked up from germline, CDR1 is LGHNT and CDR2 is FRNRAP. Trimming left V 5 bases short and J 2 bases short, with 15 bases between. This CDR3 comprises 15 residues. The CDR3 bases are TGTGCTAGTGGTCCTGGACACCTTCCCAACTATGGCTACACCTTC. It encodes CASGPGHLPNYGYTF.

This chain connects TRBV19 to TRBJ1-1; maybe TRBD1 (6 bases). CDR3 size: 14 residues. Germline CDR1 reads LNHDA; CDR2 reads SQIVND (reference sequence). V shed 5 bases and J shed 1 base, with 11 bases lying between them. CDR3 region: CASSLGQANTEAFF. In DNA form, the CDR3 reads TGTGCCAGTAGTCTGGGACAAGCGAACACTGAAGCTTTCTTT.

The gene calls are TRBV19 and TRBJ1-5; 7 bases agree with TRBD1. The CDR3 runs 14 residues. Germline V gene sequence: CDR1 LNHDA, CDR2 SQIVND (reference sequence). Trimming cost V 3 bases and J 7 bases; bases outside gene matches: 6. CDR3 nucleotides: TGTGCCAGTAGTATTCAGGGGGGCTGGCAGCCCCAGCATTTT. Its translation is CASSIQGGWQPQHF. Full variable domain (rest looked up from reference TRBV19 and TRBJ1-5): DGGITQSPKYLFRKEGQNVTLSCEQNLNHDAMYWYRQDPGQGLRLIYYSQIVNDFQKGDIAEGYSVSREKKESFPLTVTSAQKNPTAFYLCASSIQGGWQPQHFGDGTRLSIL.

This clone showed up just once. The chain couples TRBV7-3 to TRBJ2-2; TRBD2 aligns across 14 bases. The CDR3 is 19 amino acids. Germline V lookup: CDR1 SGHTA, CDR2 FQGTGA. The ends lost 5 bases at V and 6 bases at J; junction bases unmatched: 14. The CDR3 DNA is TGTGCCAGCAGCCCGGGACTAGCGGGGGCCCCGGGGGAGGCCGGGGAGCTGTTTTTT. Its translation: CASSPGLAGAPGEAGELFF.

The chain carries TRBV19 and TRBJ1-4, with 7 bases matching TRBD1. The CDR3 totals 15 residues. Germline V CDR1 and CDR2: LNHDA, SQIVND (reference sequence). J gave up 4 bases and V 1 base, and 3 bases lay outside the gene matches. CDR3: CASSIGDSYNEKLFF. The CDR3 DNA reads TGTGCCAGTAGTATAGGGGACAGTTATAATGAAAAACTGTTTTTT.

The chain couples TRBV7-9 to TRBJ2-1; TRBD1 aligns across 9 bases. With 5 bases clipped from V and 2 bases from J, the junction kept 7 bases outside the gene matches. This CDR3 spans 16 amino acids. Germline V CDR1 and CDR2: SEHNR, FQNEAQ (reference sequence). CDR3 region: CASSAGTGKAYNEQFF. The CDR3 DNA reads as TGTGCCAGCAGCGCCGGGACAGGGAAGGCCTACAATGAGCAGTTCTTC.

The chain couples TRBV4-3 to TRBJ1-2; D may be TRBD1 (5 bases). Germline CDR1 and CDR2: LGHNA and YSLEER. V was shortened by 2 bases and J by 4 bases, with 14 bases between the two germline ends. This CDR3 has 15 residues. CDR3 DNA sequence: TGCGCCAGCAGCCAAAACCCTCAGGGTCGCTATGGCTACACCTTC. Translation gives CASSQNPQGRYGYTF.

The chain has TRBV2 and TRBJ2-5; TRBD1 agrees at 7 bases. CDR1 and CDR2 (germline): SNHLY, FYNNEI. Unmatched junction bases numbered 10, after V lost 7 bases and J lost 5 bases. CDR3 length equals 14 residues. The CDR3 bases are TGTGCCAGCAAGAGAGAGACAGGGTGGGAGACCCAGTACTTC. Protein product: CASKRETGWETQYF. Looking up the rest from reference TRBV2 and TRBJ2-5 gives the full variable domain: EPEVTQTPSHQVTQMGQEVILRCVPISNHLYFYWYRQILGQKVEFLVSFYNNEISEKSEIFDDQFSVERPDGSNFTLKIRSTKLEDSAMYFCASKRETGWETQYFGPGTRLLVL.

The V call is TRBV9, the J call TRBJ2-2, with D possibly matching TRBD1 (5 bases). V shed 0 bases and J shed 0 bases, with 6 bases lying between them. This CDR3 is 15 amino acids long. The germline CDR1 and CDR2 sequences are SGDLS and YYNGEE. The CDR3 nucleotides read TGTGCCAGCAGCGTAGGGACAACGAACACCGGGGAGCTGTTTTTT. Translated, it gives CASSVGTTNTGELFF.

The gene calls are TRBV11-3 and TRBJ1-1; D uncertain. Between the trimmed V and J ends, which lost 1 base and 5 bases, there was a span of 8 bases. This CDR3 has 13 residues. Germline-derived CDR1 and CDR2 are SGHNT and YENEEA. CDR3 region: CASSLVSGTEAFF. In DNA, the CDR3 is TGTGCCAGCAGCTTAGTTTCGGGGACTGAAGCTTTCTTT.

CDR3: CASSLIGQAKNYGYTF. CDR3 DNA: TGTGCCAGCAGCCTGATCGGACAGGCCAAGAACTATGGCTACACCTTC. The chain joins TRBV7-9 to TRBJ1-2; 7 bases line up with TRBD1. V dropped 5 bases and J dropped 2; count of bases not matched to a gene: 11. The CDR3 runs 16 residues. CDR1 is SEHNR and CDR2 is FQNEAQ in the germline V gene (reference sequence). Together with reference TRBV7-9 and TRBJ1-2, the CDR3 gives the full variable domain: DTGVSQNPRHKITKRGQNVTFRCDPISEHNRLYWYRQTLGQGPEFLTYFQNEAQLEKSRLLSDRFSAERPKGSFSTLEIQRTEQGDSAMYLCASSLIGQAKNYGYTFGSGTRLTVV.

This chain links TRBV16 with TRBJ1-5; TRBD1 is a possible D gene (6 bases). In germline, CDR1 is KGHSY, CDR2 FQNENV. The CDR3 spans 16 residues. The germline V and J ends were trimmed by 4 bases and 4 bases, with 17 bases remaining between them. This CDR3 reads CASSLPVGQGNQPQHF. The CDR3 DNA reads as TGTGCCAGCAGCCTCCCCGTGGGGCAGGGGAATCAGCCCCAGCATTTT.

The chain combines TRBV6-5 with TRBJ2-7; 11 bases are shared with TRBD1. The V segment lost 6 bases and the J segment 0 bases; nucleotides outside the gene matches: 4. The CDR3 consists of 15 residues. Germline CDR1 reads MNHEY; CDR2 reads SVGAGI. The CDR3 region has the DNA TGTGCCAGCAGAGTGGGACAGGGGGGCTCCTACGAGCAGTACTTC. Translating gives CASRVGQGGSYEQYF.

The chain uses TRBV19 and TRBJ2-6; maybe TRBD1 (6 bases). CDR1 is LNHDA, CDR2 SQIVND, per germline (reference sequence). The V end was cut by 6 bases, the J end by 9 bases, with 15 bases between. The CDR3 is 14 residues long. The CDR3 here is CASSLVDRLNVLTF. CDR3 coding DNA: TGTGCCAGTAGCCTGGTTGACAGGCTCAACGTCCTGACTTTC.

The table lists this clone with a count of one. The chain uses TRBV28 and TRBJ2-2; D might be TRBD2 (5 bases). From germline, CDR1 is MDHEN and CDR2 SYDVKM. The CDR3 is made up of 19 amino acids. V lost 3 bases and J lost 1, with 21 bases in between. CDR3 in amino acids: CASSFPASGVRLNTGELFF. The CDR3 region has the DNA TGTGCCAGCAGTTTCCCCGCTTCCGGGGTCAGGCTGAACACCGGGGAGCTGTTTTTT.

J is TRBJ2-2 and V is TRBV11-3; D is uncertain. Germline V gene sequence: CDR1 SGHNT, CDR2 YENEEA. The CDR3 extends over 12 amino acids. V lost 3 bases and J lost 5, with 4 bases in between. The CDR3 DNA is TGTGCCAGCAGCTTCCCGACCGGGGAGCTGTTTTTT. Translated: CASSFPTGELFF.

This chain joins TRBV4-2 and TRBJ1-1, with D perhaps matching TRBD1 (5 bases). The CDR3 has 15 residues. From germline, CDR1 is LGHNA and CDR2 YNFKEQ. Trimming removed 0 bases from V and 5 bases from J, with 13 bases in between. The DNA for the CDR3 is TGTGCCAGCAGCCAAGATAGTGGCAGGGTGACTGAAGCTTTCTTT. This encodes CASSQDSGRVTEAFF.

The genes are TRBV10-2 and TRBJ1-2; D is unclear. The CDR3 totals 12 residues. The ends were cut back, 9 bases at V and 3 bases at J, with 11 bases in the middle. Germline CDR1 and CDR2: WSHSY and SAAADI. The CDR3 region is CASRSSDYGYTF. For the CDR3, the DNA is TGCGCCAGTCGCTCAAGCGACTATGGCTACACCTTC.

The chain is built from TRBV21-1 and TRBJ1-2; TRBD1 is taken as the D call from the table, unchecked against the DNA. TRBV21-1 is a listed pseudogene. This CDR3 spans 12 amino acids. The CDR3 DNA is TGTGCCACGTGGGACAGGGGGCGCAGGAACACCTTC. Translating it yields CATWDRGRRNTF.

J is TRBJ1-6 and V is TRBV4-3; 7 positions agree with TRBD1. The CDR3 extends over 14 amino acids. V lost 4 bases to trimming and J lost 8 bases; unmatched junction nucleotides: 5. Germline CDR1 and CDR2: LGHNA and YSLEER. CDR3 bases: TGCGCCAGCAGCCGCGGCAGGGGGGATTCACCCCTCCACTTT. The encoded protein is CASSRGRGDSPLHF.

This clone was seen a handful of times. The CDR3 bases are TGTGCCAGCAGCGTAGGGTCTAGCGGCTTCGACGGCGAGCAGTACTTC. This codes for CASSVGSSGFDGEQYF. The chain combines TRBV9 with TRBJ2-7, with 7 bases identical to TRBD2. Germline-derived CDR1 and CDR2 are SGDLS and YYNGEE. J lost 6 bases, V lost 0 bases, and 12 bases had no gene match. The CDR3 has 16 residues.

On this clone itself: Other DNA sequences in this sample translate to the same CDR3. The rearrangement uses TRBV3-1 (or the pseudogene TRBV3-2) and TRBJ1-3; the D gene is possibly TRBD1 (5 bases). There are 15 residues in the CDR3. V lost 0 bases and J 3 bases, leaving 9 bases between the germline ends. Germline V lookup: CDR1 LGHDT, CDR2 YNNKEL (reference sequence). As DNA, the CDR3 is TGTGCCAGCAGCCAAGACAGGGTGGGTGGAAACACCATATATTTT. Encoded protein: CASSQDRVGGNTIYF.

This CDR3 reads CASTPYSFTGELFF. CDR3 in DNA: TGTGCCAGCACGCCGTACAGCTTCACCGGGGAGCTGTTTTTT. The chain is built from TRBV27 and TRBJ2-2; no reliable D call. V lost 7 bases and J 4 bases, leaving 13 bases between the germline ends. CDR1 and CDR2 from the germline V gene are MNHEY and SMNVEV (reference sequence). This CDR3 comprises 14 residues.

The CDR3 loop reads CATNGGSGTGVWNEQFF. In nucleotides, the CDR3 is TGTGCCACCAACGGGGGGTCCGGGACAGGGGTTTGGAATGAGCAGTTCTTC. The chain has TRBV24-1 and TRBJ2-1; 10 bases match TRBD1. Germline V gene sequence: CDR1 KGHDR, CDR2 SFDVKD. The CDR3 spans 17 residues. V lost 8 bases to trimming and J lost 7 bases; unmatched junction nucleotides: 16.

The rearrangement links TRBV19 to TRBJ2-2, with TRBD1 matching over 10 bases. This CDR3 is 16 amino acids long. V lost 6 bases, J lost 1 base, and 5 bases stayed unmatched. CDR1 is LNHDA and CDR2 is SQIVND in the germline V gene (reference sequence). In DNA, the CDR3 is TGTGCCAGTAGACCGGGACAGGGGAGGAACACCGGGGAGCTGTTTTTT. It codes for CASRPGQGRNTGELFF.

The chain links TRBV5-4 to TRBJ2-2; D possibly corresponds to TRBD2 (6 bases). V was cut by 3 bases and J by 0 bases, with 12 bases left in between. Germline V gene sequence: CDR1 SGHNT, CDR2 YYREEE (reference sequence). The CDR3 extends over 16 amino acids. The CDR3: CASSSYSGPNTGELFF. The CDR3 DNA reads as TGTGCCAGCAGCTCCTATAGCGGACCGAACACCGGGGAGCTGTTTTTT.

V and J are TRBV13 and TRBJ2-1; 11 nucleotides line up with TRBD2. This CDR3 is 13 amino acids long. Germline CDR1 PRHDT, CDR2 FYEKMQ (reference sequence). J gave up 6 bases and V 11 bases, and 6 bases lay outside the gene matches. DNA for the CDR3: TGTGCCGGAGGGACTAGCGGAGTCAATGAGCAGTTCTTC. Its protein is CAGGTSGVNEQFF.